What follows are 26 T cell receptor beta chains derived from one specimen sequenced in a study of blood T cell repertoires in COVID-19. Clones were read by immunoSEQ multiplex PCR, and TCRdb kept only the in-frame ones, dropping some. The data show roughly 180,000 clones, about 83% seen once. Sample: PBMCs or T cells enriched from blood (not recorded which). These receptor sequences come from a woman aged 25-40 years who had recovered from COVID-19.

V and J are TRBV6-5 and TRBJ1-3; 7 bases are shared with TRBD1. The CDR3 totals 15 residues. CDR1 is MNHEY, CDR2 SVGAGI, per germline. Trimming took 7 bases from V and 0 from J; bases not matched to a gene: 6. The CDR3 DNA is TGTGCCAGCAACACAGGGGACCTCTCTGGAAACACCATATATTTT. Translation gives CASNTGDLSGNTIYF.

The CDR3 region has the DNA TGCAGCGTTGAGGCCGGGACAGCGTATGGCTACACCTTC. Its translation is CSVEAGTAYGYTF. V is TRBV29-1 and J is TRBJ1-2; 7 nucleotides align to TRBD1. This CDR3 comprises 13 residues. The junction had 6 bases not matched to a gene; V was cut back by 3 bases and J by 5 bases. Germline V gene lookup returns CDR1 SQVTM and CDR2 ANQGSEA.

V and J are TRBV28 and TRBJ1-1; D uncertain. This CDR3 spans 14 amino acids. V lost 2 bases and J 1 base, leaving 8 bases between the germline ends. CDR1 MDHEN and CDR2 SYDVKM come from the germline V gene. CDR3 residues: CASSLIEGNTEAFF. CDR3 nucleotide sequence: TGTGCCAGCAGTTTAATCGAGGGGAACACTGAAGCTTTCTTT.

This chain uses TRBV11-2 with TRBJ2-1; 8 bases are a match to TRBD1. Looked up from germline, CDR1 is SGHAT and CDR2 is FQNNGV. The CDR3 runs 16 residues. The V gene end was trimmed by 5 bases and the J gene end by 4 bases; junction bases not matched to a gene: 10. CDR3: CASSLLGQGPYNEQFF. The CDR3 bases are TGTGCCAGCAGCCTCCTTGGACAGGGACCATACAATGAGCAGTTCTTC.

The V gene is TRBV28, the J gene TRBJ2-7; D not certain. The CDR3 contains 10 residues. V shed 5 bases and J shed 4 bases, with 3 bases lying between them. CDR1 and CDR2 from the germline V gene are MDHEN and SYDVKM. CDR3 residues: CASSLYEQYF. The DNA of the CDR3 is TGTGCCAGCAGTCTTTACGAGCAGTACTTC.

The chain combines TRBV28 with TRBJ2-3, with TRBD2 identical over 7 bases. After removal of 7 bases from V and 0 bases from J, the junction contained 7 bases not matched to a gene. The CDR3 is 15 amino acids. CDR1 MDHEN and CDR2 SYDVKM come from the germline V gene. The CDR3 protein is CASTVAGSSTDTQYF. In DNA, the CDR3 is TGTGCCAGCACGGTAGCGGGCAGCAGCACAGATACGCAGTATTTT.

The genes are TRBV11-1 and TRBJ1-2; maybe TRBD1 (5 bases). CDR3 length: 12 amino acids. V lost 7 bases, J lost 3 bases, and 9 bases lay in between. In germline, CDR1 is SGHAT, CDR2 FQDESV (reference sequence). The CDR3 DNA follows: TGTGCCAGCAAGGGCAGGGACTATGGCTACACCTTC. Its protein is CASKGRDYGYTF.

The chain joins TRBV27 to TRBJ1-5, with 8 bases matching TRBD1. In germline, CDR1 is MNHEY, CDR2 SMNVEV (reference sequence). The CDR3 spans 14 residues. J was trimmed by 7 bases and V by 5 bases; bases with no gene match: 7. The DNA for the CDR3 is TGTGCCAGCAGTCTCGGACAGGGAGGACAGCCCCAGCATTTT. It is translated as CASSLGQGGQPQHF.

This clone was detected only once. This chain uses TRBV6-5 with TRBJ2-1, with D tentatively TRBD2 (5 bases). Deletions cut 5 bases from V and 10 bases from J, with 15 bases between. Germline-derived CDR1 and CDR2 are MNHEY and SVGAGI. CDR3 size: 13 residues. Written as DNA, the CDR3 is TGTGCCAGCAGTCCTCGGACTGGCAGCGAGCAGTTCTTC. Amino acid sequence: CASSPRTGSEQFF.

V usage is TRBV5-8 and J usage is TRBJ1-5; 11 bases match TRBD1. This CDR3 is 18 amino acids long. Germline V CDR1 and CDR2: SGHTS, YDEGEE. Losses at the gene ends were 0 bases for V and 6 bases for J; bases not matched to a gene: 11. The CDR3 region is CASSLAEMWTGGSQPQHF. The CDR3 DNA reads TGTGCCAGCAGCTTGGCCGAGATGTGGACAGGGGGCTCTCAGCCCCAGCATTTT. Together with reference TRBV5-8 and TRBJ1-5, the CDR3 gives the full variable domain: EAGVTQSPTHLIKTRGQQATLRCSPISGHTSVYWYQQALGLGLQFLLWYDEGEERNRGNFPPRFSGRQFPNYSSELNVNALELEDSALYLCASSLAEMWTGGSQPQHFGDGTRLSIL.

This clone was observed once. The J gene is TRBJ2-1, the V gene TRBV11-2; TRBD2 might be the D (5 bases). Germline values: CDR1 SGHAT, CDR2 FQNNGV. The CDR3 runs to 12 residues. Trimming cost V 0 bases and J 12 bases, with 9 bases left between them. CDR3 sequence: CASSLDGKRQFF. The CDR3, as DNA: TGTGCCAGCAGCTTAGACGGGAAGAGGCAGTTCTTC.

The count of this clone is one. The chain recombines TRBV19 with TRBJ1-1; D is uncertain. V lost 5 bases and J lost 4, with 11 bases in between. CDR1 and CDR2 from the germline V gene are LNHDA and SQIVND (reference sequence). This CDR3 is 13 amino acids long. CDR3 bases: TGTGCCAGTAGTCTCGGGTTGGGCACTGAAGCTTTCTTT. Translated, it gives CASSLGLGTEAFF.

The rearrangement joins TRBV6-1 to TRBJ1-5, with 7 nucleotides matching TRBD1. CDR3 length: 19 amino acids. V dropped 1 base and J dropped 2; count of bases not matched to a gene: 14. The germline CDR1 and CDR2 sequences are MNHNS and SASEGT. CDR3 DNA: TGTGCCAGCAGTGAAGGAGGGGGCGCCTCTTCTCGCGGCAATCAGCCCCAGCATTTT. Protein product: CASSEGGGASSRGNQPQHF.

The rearrangement links TRBV10-2 to TRBJ1-5, with 9 bases matching TRBD1. CDR3 length: 15 amino acids. The germline V gene has CDR1 WSHSY and CDR2 SAAADI. V lost 0 bases, J lost 4 bases, and 1 base stayed unmatched. CDR3 amino acids: CASSESGQGNQPQHF. The CDR3 DNA follows: TGCGCCAGCAGTGAGTCGGGACAGGGAAATCAGCCCCAGCATTTT.

The rearrangement uses TRBV2 and TRBJ2-1; 8 nucleotides align to TRBD2. Germline V CDR1 and CDR2: SNHLY, FYNNEI. Losses at the gene ends were 5 bases for V and 13 bases for J; bases not matched to a gene: 7. This CDR3 region has 12 residues. The CDR3 DNA reads TGTGCCAGCAGTCCGACTAGCGCAAAACAGTTCTTC. It translates to CASSPTSAKQFF.

The chain is built from TRBV29-1 and TRBJ2-7; TRBD2 matches 7 bases. The CDR3 runs 13 residues. J was trimmed by 2 bases and V by 6 bases; bases with no gene match: 7. CDR1 is SQVTM, CDR2 ANQGSEA, per germline. CDR3 residues: CSVDSGTTYEQYF. For the CDR3, the DNA is TGCAGCGTGGACTCCGGGACTACCTACGAGCAGTACTTC.

The chain recombines TRBV6-5 with TRBJ2-2; D gene ambiguous. V lost 7 bases and J lost 0, with 9 bases in between. Germline V CDR1 and CDR2: MNHEY, SVGAGI. CDR3 length equals 14 residues. The CDR3, as DNA: TGTGCCAGCACAGGCCAGACGAACACCGGGGAGCTGTTTTTT. This encodes CASTGQTNTGELFF.

This chain joins TRBV30 and TRBJ2-5; TRBD2 is a possible D gene (6 bases). Germline CDR1 and CDR2: GTSNPN and SVGIG (reference sequence). The CDR3 covers 15 residues. V lost 0 bases, J lost 4 bases, and 15 bases lay in between. The CDR3: CAWSVAGKEVETQYF. DNA for the CDR3: TGTGCCTGGAGTGTCGCGGGGAAAGAAGTAGAGACCCAGTACTTC.

The gene calls are TRBV6-5 and TRBJ1-5; 7 positions match TRBD1. The V and J ends lost 0 bases and 4 bases, in that order; junction bases with no gene match: 3. CDR1 and CDR2 from the germline V gene are MNHEY and SVGAGI. The CDR3 loop spans 15 amino acids. In nucleotides, the CDR3 is TGTGCCAGCAGTTACTCGTCAGGGGGGAATCAGCCCCAGCATTTT. Translating it yields CASSYSSGGNQPQHF.

The chain has TRBV3-1 (or the pseudogene TRBV3-2) and TRBJ2-3, with D perhaps matching TRBD2 (6 bases). The CDR3 length is 14 residues. V shed 4 bases and J shed 4 bases, with 12 bases lying between them. The germline CDR1 and CDR2 sequences are LGHDT and YNNKEL (reference sequence). CDR3 amino acids: CASSRTGDADTQYF. In DNA, the CDR3 is TGTGCCAGCAGCCGGACGGGAGATGCAGATACGCAGTATTTT.

The chain carries TRBV6-5 and TRBJ1-2; 7 bases match TRBD1. The CDR3 extends over 15 amino acids. Losses at the gene ends were 6 bases for V and 0 bases for J; bases not matched to a gene: 7. Germline CDR1 MNHEY, CDR2 SVGAGI. The CDR3 DNA reads as TGTGCCAGCAGGGCCGGGACAGCCACTAACTATGGCTACACCTTC. Translated: CASRAGTATNYGYTF.

The rearrangement joins TRBV14 to TRBJ1-2, with 8 bases identical to TRBD1. The CDR3 is 13 residues long. V dropped 8 bases and J dropped 8; count of bases not matched to a gene: 10. CDR1 is SGHDN, CDR2 FVKESK, per germline. CDR3 in amino acids: CASREQGVEGYTF. CDR3 bases: TGTGCCAGCCGAGAACAGGGGGTCGAGGGCTACACCTTC. Supplemented by reference TRBV14 and TRBJ1-2, the full variable domain reads EAGVTQFPSHSVIEKGQTVTLRCDPISGHDNLYWYRRVMGKEIKFLLHFVKESKQDESGMPNNRFLAERTGGTYSTLKVQPAELEDSGVYFCASREQGVEGYTFGSGTRLTVV.

The chain recombines TRBV10-1 with TRBJ2-1, with unresolved D. The CDR3 contains 14 residues. Trimming took 6 bases from V and 1 from J, leaving 10 bases between them. CDR1 and CDR2 from the germline V gene are WNHNN and SYGVQD (reference sequence). CDR3 nucleotide sequence: TGCGCCAGCAGCAACGGGTTTTCCTACAATGAGCAGTTCTTC. This sequence encodes CASSNGFSYNEQFF.

The genes are TRBV4-1 and TRBJ2-7; D is possibly TRBD2 (5 bases). The CDR3 has 14 amino acids. V lost 0 bases and J 9 bases, leaving 15 bases between the germline ends. CDR1 is MGHRA, CDR2 YSYEKL, per germline. CDR3 nucleotide sequence: TGCGCCAGCAGCCAAGATTGGCGGGTACACTGGCAGTACTTC. This codes for CASSQDWRVHWQYF.

As for this clone: The germline gene is not matched at one end of the junction; a read error may be the cause. The V and J genes are TRBV2 and TRBJ2-7; perhaps TRBD2 as D (5 bases). Germline CDR1 reads SNHLY; CDR2 reads FYNNEI. This CDR3 spans 9 amino acids. The CDR3 bases are TGTGCAAGCGGTGCTGGGAGTCGGTTC. Amino acid sequence: CASGAGSRF.

This chain connects TRBV28 to TRBJ1-1, with D possibly being TRBD1 (5 bases). This CDR3 has 15 residues. V dropped 6 bases and J dropped 1 base, with 15 bases sitting between them. Germline lookup yields CDR1 MDHEN and CDR2 SYDVKM. The CDR3 sequence: CASSRGGAGNTEAFF. CDR3 DNA: TGTGCCAGCAGCCGTGGAGGGGCAGGGAACACTGAAGCTTTCTTT.